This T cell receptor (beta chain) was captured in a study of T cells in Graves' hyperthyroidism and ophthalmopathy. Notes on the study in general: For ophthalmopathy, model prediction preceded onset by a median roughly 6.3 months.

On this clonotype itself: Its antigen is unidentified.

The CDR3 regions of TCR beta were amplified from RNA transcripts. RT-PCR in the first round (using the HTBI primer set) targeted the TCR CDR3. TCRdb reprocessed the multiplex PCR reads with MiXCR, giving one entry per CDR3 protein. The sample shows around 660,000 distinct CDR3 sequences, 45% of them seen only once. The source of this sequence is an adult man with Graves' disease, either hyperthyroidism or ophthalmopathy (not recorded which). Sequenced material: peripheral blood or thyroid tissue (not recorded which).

The CDR3 protein is CAISAREGVGAFF. CDR3 sequence (DNA): TGTGCCATCAGTGCTAGAGAAGGGGTAGGAGCTTTCTTT. The V gene is TRBV10-3, the J gene TRBJ1-1, with D possibly matching TRBD1 (5 bases). V was shortened by 4 bases and J by 10 bases, with 16 bases between the two germline ends. This CDR3 comprises 13 residues. Germline assignment: CDR1 ENHRY and CDR2 SYGVKD.